This passage covers 29 T cell receptor beta chains from one sample sequenced in a study of vaccination effects on CD4 cells after COVID-19. Viral peptide pools were used in the ViraFEST assay to expand antigen-specific CD4+ T cells, and sequencing came afterward. At the end of roughly ten days of culture, CD4+ T cells were isolated. The person's infection with SARS-CoV-2, confirmed by PCR, took place between March and December 2020. Repertoires were generated with immunoSEQ multiplex PCR, while TCRdb's copy carries only in-frame clones and drops some. Of more than 20,000 clones listed, approximately 62% are singletons. What these receptors recognize is not known. Sequencing used CD4+ T cells from PBMCs cultured with SARS-CoV-2 spike peptides, obtained before COVID-19 vaccination. The source is a human donor who had a prior SARS-CoV-2 infection.

The CDR3 DNA reads TGTGCCAGCAGGTATGACATTGGAAGCGGAGAGACCCAGTACTTC. Amino acid sequence: CASRYDIGSGETQYF. The gene calls are TRBV5-6 and TRBJ2-5; maybe TRBD2 (5 bases). The germline CDR1 and CDR2 sequences are SGHDT and YYEEEE. This CDR3 region has 15 residues. V shed 5 bases and J shed 4 bases, with 18 bases lying between them.

The chain joins TRBV12-3 or TRBV12-4 to TRBJ2-3; no firm D call. There are 12 residues in the CDR3. V shed 2 bases and J shed 6 bases, with 6 bases lying between them. CDR3 amino acids: CASSLNGDTQYF. DNA of the CDR3: TGTGCCAGCAGTTTAAATGGGGATACGCAGTATTTT.

This clone was seen a handful of times. The rearrangement joins TRBV5-4 to TRBJ2-5; D tentatively fits TRBD1 or TRBD2 (5 bases each). The CDR3 extends over 16 amino acids. CDR1 SGHNT and CDR2 YYREEE come from the germline V gene (reference sequence). Trimming took off 0 bases at V and 4 bases at J, with 16 bases between the two ends. CDR3 in amino acids: CASSLEVVGVRETQYF. The CDR3 DNA reads TGTGCCAGCAGCTTGGAAGTCGTGGGGGTACGAGAGACCCAGTACTTC.

V usage is TRBV10-3 and J usage is TRBJ2-5; 10 bases map to TRBD2. The ends lost 11 bases at V and 1 base at J; junction bases unmatched: 10. Germline V lookup: CDR1 ENHRY, CDR2 SYGVKD. This CDR3 is 15 amino acids long. CDR3 DNA sequence: TGTGCCTCAAGGCAGCGGGAGGGATTCCAAGAGACCCAGTACTTC. Protein sequence: CASRQREGFQETQYF.

The chain combines TRBV9 with TRBJ1-3; TRBD1 agrees at 9 bases. The CDR3 extends over 16 amino acids. Losses at the gene ends were 4 bases for V and 3 bases for J; bases not matched to a gene: 8. Germline V gene sequence: CDR1 SGDLS, CDR2 YYNGEE. CDR3 in DNA: TGTGCCAGCAGCCCTACTGGACAGGGGCTTGGAAACACCATATATTTT. Its translation is CASSPTGQGLGNTIYF. Based on the CDR3 plus reference TRBV9 and TRBJ1-3, the full variable domain is DSGVTQTPKHLITATGQRVTLRCSPRSGDLSVYWYQQSLDQGLQFLIQYYNGEERAKGNILERFSAQQFPDLHSELNLSSLELGDSALYFCASSPTGQGLGNTIYFGEGSWLTVV.

The V and J genes are TRBV12-3 or TRBV12-4 and TRBJ2-5; 7 bases are a match to TRBD2. V shed 6 bases, J shed 7 bases, and the junction held 8 bases outside the gene matches. This CDR3 spans 13 amino acids. In DNA form, the CDR3 reads TGTGCCAGCAGCCGACTAGCCTCGGGGACCCAGTACTTC. Encoded protein: CASSRLASGTQYF.

This sequence joins TRBV7-2 and TRBJ2-1; TRBD2 is a possible D gene (6 bases). The CDR3 is 14 amino acids. The V gene lost 1 base and the J gene lost 11 bases, with 15 bases spanning the gap. The germline V gene has CDR1 SGHTA and CDR2 FQGNSA. The CDR3 sequence is CASSLGRTAGKQFF. DNA for the CDR3: TGTGCCAGCAGCTTAGGCAGAACCGCGGGGAAGCAGTTCTTC.

V usage is TRBV4-1 and J usage is TRBJ1-1, with TRBD1 as a possible D gene (6 bases). Germline CDR1 reads MGHRA; CDR2 reads YSYEKL. CDR3 length: 15 amino acids. V shed 1 base and J shed 4 bases, with 13 bases lying between them. In DNA, the CDR3 is TGCGCCAGCAGCCAAGGTGGGGGGCTGGCCACTGAAGCTTTCTTT. Protein sequence: CASSQGGGLATEAFF.

This clone occurred a few times. The rearrangement uses TRBV5-1 and TRBJ1-1, with TRBD1 identical over 8 bases. V was clipped by 4 bases and J by 6 bases; unmatched bases: 8. The CDR3 contains 14 residues. Germline-derived CDR1 and CDR2 are SGHRS and YFSETQ. CDR3 residues: CASSNRTGMAEAFF. In DNA, the CDR3 is TGCGCCAGCAGCAACCGGACAGGGATGGCTGAAGCTTTCTTT.

The chain uses TRBV3-1 (or the pseudogene TRBV3-2) and TRBJ1-5, with D perhaps TRBD1 (6 bases). The CDR3 runs 16 residues. Germline V gene data show CDR1 as LGHDT and CDR2 as YNNKEL (reference sequence). V lost 1 base to trimming and J lost 5 bases, with 15 bases between them. The CDR3 region is CASSQGWGGGDQPQHF. The CDR3 DNA sequence: TGTGCCAGCAGCCAAGGTTGGGGGGGCGGCGATCAGCCCCAGCATTTT.

Points on this clone: Relative to the germline gene, one junction end is altered; a read error may explain this. The chain is built from TRBV19 and TRBJ1-5; no firm D call. CDR1 is LNHDA and CDR2 is SQIVND in the germline V gene (reference sequence). There are 13 residues in the CDR3. In DNA, the CDR3 is TGTGCCAGTAGTGTAGACCGCAATCAGCCCCAGCATTTT. It translates to CASSVDRNQPQHF.

This chain joins TRBV7-6 and TRBJ2-2, with unresolved D. Per germline, CDR1 SGHVS and CDR2 FNYEAQ. The CDR3 sequence is 16 residues long. V gave up 5 bases and J gave up 1 base, with 14 bases separating them. The CDR3 bases are TGTGCCAGCAGCCCGGTAGAAAGCAGGAACACCGGGGAGCTGTTTTTT. Its protein product is CASSPVESRNTGELFF. Complete variable domain (other parts from reference TRBV7-6 and TRBJ2-2): GAGVSQSPRYKVTKRGQDVALRCDPISGHVSLYWYRQALGQGPEFLTYFNYEAQQDKSGLPNDRFSAERPEGSISTLTIQRTEQRDSAMYRCASSPVESRNTGELFFGEGSRLTVL.

By share of the sample, this clone is large (0.1 to 1%). The chain joins TRBV19 to TRBJ1-2; 7 bases fit TRBD1. The CDR3 runs 15 residues. The J segment lost 8 bases and the V segment lost 4 bases, leaving 13 bases of the junction unmatched. Germline V gene sequence: CDR1 LNHDA, CDR2 SQIVND (reference sequence). CDR3 in amino acids: CASSTTGAQGKGYTF. For the CDR3, the DNA is TGTGCCAGTAGTACCACAGGGGCCCAGGGGAAAGGCTACACCTTC.

The chain couples TRBV11-2 to TRBJ1-1, with D unclear. The CDR3 is made up of 14 amino acids. The V gene's germline CDR1 is SGHAT and CDR2 FQNNGV. Deletions cut 5 bases from V and 4 bases from J, with 14 bases between. The CDR3 reads CASSADRVGTEAFF. The DNA for the CDR3 is TGTGCCAGCAGCGCCGATAGGGTCGGCACTGAAGCTTTCTTT.

This chain links TRBV5-1 with TRBJ1-2; TRBD1 aligns across 11 bases. The ends lost 4 bases at V and 4 bases at J; junction bases unmatched: 6. This CDR3 region has 15 residues. Germline loops: CDR1 SGHRS, CDR2 YFSETQ. CDR3 loop: CASSPGTGGTYGYTF. CDR3 sequence (DNA): TGCGCCAGCAGCCCCGGGACAGGGGGGACCTATGGCTACACCTTC. Full variable domain (rest looked up from reference TRBV5-1 and TRBJ1-2): KAGVTQTPRYLIKTRGQQVTLSCSPISGHRSVSWYQQTPGQGLQFLFEYFSETQRNKGNFPGRFSGRQFSNSRSEMNVSTLELGDSALYLCASSPGTGGTYGYTFGSGTRLTVV.

The V gene is TRBV3-1 (or the pseudogene TRBV3-2), the J gene TRBJ1-6; D gene unclear. Germline values: CDR1 LGHDT, CDR2 YNNKEL (reference sequence). This CDR3 is built from 13 residues. Trimming shortened V by 0 bases and J by 8 bases, and 5 bases separated the two germline ends. The CDR3 sequence is CASSQEPHSPLHF. CDR3 nucleotide sequence: TGTGCCAGCAGCCAAGAACCCCATTCACCCCTCCACTTT.

The chain has TRBV7-2 and TRBJ2-1, with TRBD2 identical over 9 bases. V lost 5 bases and J lost 6; bases outside the gene matches: 8. Germline-derived CDR1 and CDR2 are SGHTA and FQGNSA. CDR3 length: 15 residues. CDR3 amino acids: CASSAGTSRLNEQFF. The CDR3 DNA reads as TGTGCCAGCAGCGCCGGGACTAGCCGTCTCAATGAGCAGTTCTTC.

The chain links TRBV15 to TRBJ1-5; TRBD1 agrees at 7 bases. The CDR3 loop spans 15 amino acids. The V and J ends lost 3 bases and 7 bases, in that order; junction bases with no gene match: 9. Germline CDR1 and CDR2: LNHNV and YYDKDF (reference sequence). CDR3 DNA: TGTGCCACCAGCAGTTCGACAGGGACCAGGCAGCCCCAGCATTTT. Its translation is CATSSSTGTRQPQHF.

The CDR3: CASSAGTGVAYGYTF. CDR3 sequence (DNA): TGTGCCAGCAGCGCGGGGACAGGGGTCGCCTATGGCTACACCTTC. The chain employs TRBV5-4 and TRBJ1-2; TRBD1 matches 10 bases. The CDR3 spans 15 residues. Germline loops: CDR1 SGHNT, CDR2 YYREEE (reference sequence). The trim removed 4 bases at V and 4 bases at J, leaving 7 bases unmatched.

DNA of the CDR3: TGTGCCAGCAGTGGGCTAGCAGGCAATGAGCAGTTCTTC. As protein: CASSGLAGNEQFF. V is TRBV2 and J is TRBJ2-1, with D possibly matching TRBD2 (5 bases). CDR1 is SNHLY, CDR2 FYNNEI, per germline. This CDR3 is built from 13 residues. Trimming took 4 bases from V and 6 from J, leaving 10 bases between them. The full variable domain, completed using reference TRBV2 and TRBJ2-1, is EPEVTQTPSHQVTQMGQEVILRCVPISNHLYFYWYRQILGQKVEFLVSFYNNEISEKSEIFDDQFSVERPDGSNFTLKIRSTKLEDSAMYFCASSGLAGNEQFFGPGTRLTVL.

This clone was counted only a few times. This chain joins TRBV7-5 and TRBJ2-3; the D segment call TRBD2 is taken from the table without a DNA check. TRBV7-5 is reported as a pseudogene. This CDR3 region has 14 residues. The CDR3 sequence: CARSLDSYTDTQYF. The CDR3 bases are TGTGCCAGAAGCTTAGACTCTTACACAGATACGCAGTATTTT.

In this sample, this clone turned up once. The chain recombines TRBV7-2 with TRBJ2-5; D is undetermined. Trimming cost V 1 base and J 2 bases, with 11 bases left between them. Per the germline V gene, CDR1 is SGHTA and CDR2 is FQGNSA. This CDR3 has 15 residues. The CDR3 coding sequence is TGTGCCAGCAGCTTAGTCTCAGCCGTGCAAGAGACCCAGTACTTC. Protein product: CASSLVSAVQETQYF.

The V call is TRBV21-1, the J call TRBJ2-7. TRBV21-1 is annotated as a pseudogene. The CDR3 length is 16 residues. The CDR3 here is CASSKTERLCSYEQYF. The CDR3 DNA sequence: TGTGCCAGCAGCAAAACAGAAAGACTTTGCTCCTACGAGCAGTACTTC.

V usage is TRBV5-1 and J usage is TRBJ2-1; D might be TRBD1 (6 bases). The germline V and J ends were trimmed by 2 bases and 3 bases, with 9 bases remaining between them. Per germline, CDR1 SGHRS and CDR2 YFSETQ. The CDR3 contains 14 residues. The CDR3 sequence is CASSFGGLYNEQFF. The CDR3 bases are TGCGCCAGCAGCTTTGGGGGCCTCTACAATGAGCAGTTCTTC. Full variable domain (missing parts from reference TRBV5-1 and TRBJ2-1): KAGVTQTPRYLIKTRGQQVTLSCSPISGHRSVSWYQQTPGQGLQFLFEYFSETQRNKGNFPGRFSGRQFSNSRSEMNVSTLELGDSALYLCASSFGGLYNEQFFGPGTRLTVL.

In this sample, this clone turned up a few times. The rearrangement joins TRBV7-9 to TRBJ1-5; D uncertain. Germline CDR1 and CDR2: SEHNR and FQNEAQ (reference sequence). Trimming shortened V by 1 base and J by 5 bases, and 6 bases separated the two germline ends. This CDR3 is built from 13 residues. The CDR3 bases are TGTGCCAGCAGCTTAGAAGATTATCAGCCCCAGCATTTT. It encodes CASSLEDYQPQHF.

Only one count was recorded for this clone. The V and J genes are TRBV6-5 and TRBJ2-2; D unclear. The CDR3 consists of 15 residues. From germline, CDR1 is MNHEY and CDR2 SVGAGI. Trimming stripped 4 bases from V and 1 base from J, with 10 bases between. CDR3 nucleotides: TGTGCCAGCAGTTCATCCTGGATGAACACCGGGGAGCTGTTTTTT. Its protein product is CASSSSWMNTGELFF.

This chain joins TRBV24-1 and TRBJ1-2; 8 bases agree with TRBD1. The CDR3 has 16 residues. V lost 3 bases and J lost 4; bases outside the gene matches: 9. Germline V gene lookup returns CDR1 KGHDR and CDR2 SFDVKD. The CDR3 reads CATSDAIAGTGYGYTF. CDR3 sequence (DNA): TGTGCCACCAGTGATGCAATTGCCGGGACAGGCTATGGCTACACCTTC.

This chain connects TRBV11-3 to TRBJ2-7, with D unclear. Germline V gene data show CDR1 as SGHNT and CDR2 as YENEEA. With 8 bases removed from V and 5 bases from J, the gap between germline ends came to 13 bases. The CDR3 spans 12 residues. The CDR3 region is CASRLVGNEQYF. The DNA of the CDR3 is TGTGCCAGCCGCCTCGTTGGTAACGAGCAGTACTTC.

The rearrangement links TRBV5-1 to TRBJ1-4; D may be TRBD1 (6 bases). CDR3 length: 14 residues. Germline CDR1 is SGHRS and CDR2 is YFSETQ. V was clipped by 4 bases and J by 7 bases, with 14 bases between them. The CDR3 region is CASSAGTFGEKLFF. The CDR3 nucleotides read TGCGCCAGCAGCGCCGGGACATTCGGTGAAAAACTGTTTTTT.